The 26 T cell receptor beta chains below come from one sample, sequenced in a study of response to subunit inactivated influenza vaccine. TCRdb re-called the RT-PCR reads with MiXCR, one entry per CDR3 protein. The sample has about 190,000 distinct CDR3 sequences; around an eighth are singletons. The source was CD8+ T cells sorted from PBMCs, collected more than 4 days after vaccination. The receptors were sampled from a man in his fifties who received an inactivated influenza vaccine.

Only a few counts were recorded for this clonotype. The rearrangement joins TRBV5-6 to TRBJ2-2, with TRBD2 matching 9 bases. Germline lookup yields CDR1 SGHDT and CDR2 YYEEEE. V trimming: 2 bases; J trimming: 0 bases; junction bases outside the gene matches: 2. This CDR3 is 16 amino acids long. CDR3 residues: CASSFPSGANTGELFF. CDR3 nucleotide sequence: TGTGCCAGCAGCTTTCCTAGCGGGGCGAACACCGGGGAGCTGTTTTTT. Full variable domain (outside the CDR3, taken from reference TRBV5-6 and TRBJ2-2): DAGVTQSPTHLIKTRGQQVTLRCSPKSGHDTVSWYQQALGQGPQFIFQYYEEEERQRGNFPDRFSGHQFPNYSSELNVNALLLGDSALYLCASSFPSGANTGELFFGEGSRLTVL.

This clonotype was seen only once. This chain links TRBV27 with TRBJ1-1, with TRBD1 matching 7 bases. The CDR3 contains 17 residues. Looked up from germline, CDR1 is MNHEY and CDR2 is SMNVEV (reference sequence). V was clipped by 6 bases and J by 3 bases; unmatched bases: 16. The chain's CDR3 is CASRVTGARGRDTEAFF. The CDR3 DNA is TGTGCCAGCAGGGTAACAGGGGCGCGCGGGAGGGACACTGAAGCTTTCTTT.

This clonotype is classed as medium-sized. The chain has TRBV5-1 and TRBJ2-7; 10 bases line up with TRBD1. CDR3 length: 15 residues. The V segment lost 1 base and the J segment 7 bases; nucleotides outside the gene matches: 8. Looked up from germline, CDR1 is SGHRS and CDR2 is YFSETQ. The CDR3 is CASSLTGTGEWEQYF. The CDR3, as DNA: TGCGCCAGCAGCTTGACCGGGACAGGGGAGTGGGAGCAGTACTTC.

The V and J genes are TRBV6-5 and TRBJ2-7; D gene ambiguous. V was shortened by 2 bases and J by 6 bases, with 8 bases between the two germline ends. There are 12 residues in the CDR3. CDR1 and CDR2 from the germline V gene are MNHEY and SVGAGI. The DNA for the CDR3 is TGTGCCAGCAGTTACGATGGTGGCGAGCAGTACTTC. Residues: CASSYDGGEQYF.

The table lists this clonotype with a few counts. This chain's CDR3 is CASTRAVDTQYF. CDR3 coding DNA: TGTGCCAGCACACGTGCGGTAGATACGCAGTATTTT. The rearrangement links TRBV11-2 to TRBJ2-3; D is unclear. Germline loops: CDR1 SGHAT, CDR2 FQNNGV. This CDR3 has 12 residues. Trimming took off 7 bases at V and 5 bases at J, with 10 bases between the two ends.

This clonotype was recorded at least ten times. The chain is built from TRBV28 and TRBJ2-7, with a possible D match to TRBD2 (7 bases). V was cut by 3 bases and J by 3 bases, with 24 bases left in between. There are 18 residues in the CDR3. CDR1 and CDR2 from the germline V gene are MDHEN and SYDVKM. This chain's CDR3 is CASSFPVSGGGKHYEQYF. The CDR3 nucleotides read TGTGCCAGCAGTTTCCCCGTCTCGGGGGGCGGGAAGCACTACGAGCAGTACTTC.

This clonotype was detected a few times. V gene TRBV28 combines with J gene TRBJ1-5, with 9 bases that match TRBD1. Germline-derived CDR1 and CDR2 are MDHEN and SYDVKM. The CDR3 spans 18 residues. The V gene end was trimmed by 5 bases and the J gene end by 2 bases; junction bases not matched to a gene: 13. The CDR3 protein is CASSPWDRDSGGNQPQHF. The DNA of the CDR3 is TGTGCCAGCAGTCCCTGGGACAGGGACTCGGGGGGCAATCAGCCCCAGCATTTT.

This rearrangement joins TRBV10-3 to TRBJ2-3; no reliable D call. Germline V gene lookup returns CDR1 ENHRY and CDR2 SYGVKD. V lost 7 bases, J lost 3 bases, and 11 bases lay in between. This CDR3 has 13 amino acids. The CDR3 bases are TGTGCCATCAACAGAACGTTTACAGATACGCAGTATTTT. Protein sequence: CAINRTFTDTQYF.

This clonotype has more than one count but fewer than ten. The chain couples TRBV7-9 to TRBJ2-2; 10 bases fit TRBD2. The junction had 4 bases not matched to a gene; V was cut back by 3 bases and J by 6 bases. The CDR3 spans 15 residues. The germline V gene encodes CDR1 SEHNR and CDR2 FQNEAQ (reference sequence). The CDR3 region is CASSFSGRSAGELFF. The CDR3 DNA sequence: TGTGCCAGCAGCTTTAGCGGGAGGTCGGCCGGGGAGCTGTTTTTT.

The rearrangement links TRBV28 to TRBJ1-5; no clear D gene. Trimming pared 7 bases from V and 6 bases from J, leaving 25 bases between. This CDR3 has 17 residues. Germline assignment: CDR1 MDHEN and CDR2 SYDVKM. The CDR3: CASNPRSEVDMGQPQHF. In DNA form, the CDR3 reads TGTGCCAGCAACCCGAGGTCGGAAGTCGATATGGGTCAGCCCCAGCATTTT.

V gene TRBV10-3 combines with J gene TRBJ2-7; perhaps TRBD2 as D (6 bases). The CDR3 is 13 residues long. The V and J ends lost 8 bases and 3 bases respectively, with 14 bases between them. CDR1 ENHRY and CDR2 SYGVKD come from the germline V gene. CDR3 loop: CAIWGDGHYEQYF. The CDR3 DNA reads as TGTGCCATCTGGGGGGACGGACACTACGAGCAGTACTTC.

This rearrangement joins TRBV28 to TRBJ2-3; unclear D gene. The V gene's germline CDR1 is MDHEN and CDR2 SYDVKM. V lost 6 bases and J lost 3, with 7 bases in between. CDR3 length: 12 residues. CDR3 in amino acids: CASRPATDTQYF. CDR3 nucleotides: TGTGCCAGCAGGCCTGCTACAGATACGCAGTATTTT.

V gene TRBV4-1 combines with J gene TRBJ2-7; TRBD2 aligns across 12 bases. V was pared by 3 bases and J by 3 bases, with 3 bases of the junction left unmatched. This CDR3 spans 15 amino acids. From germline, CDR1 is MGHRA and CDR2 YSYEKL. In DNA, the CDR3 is TGCGCCAGCAGCCATACTAGCGGGGGGTTCTACGAGCAGTACTTC. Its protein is CASSHTSGGFYEQYF.

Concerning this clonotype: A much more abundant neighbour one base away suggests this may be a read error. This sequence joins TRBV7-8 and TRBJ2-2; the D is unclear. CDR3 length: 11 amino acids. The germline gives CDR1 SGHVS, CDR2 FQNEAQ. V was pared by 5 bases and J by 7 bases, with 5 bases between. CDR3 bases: TGTGCCAGCAGCCTTTACGGGGAGCTGTTTTTT. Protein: CASSLYGELFF.

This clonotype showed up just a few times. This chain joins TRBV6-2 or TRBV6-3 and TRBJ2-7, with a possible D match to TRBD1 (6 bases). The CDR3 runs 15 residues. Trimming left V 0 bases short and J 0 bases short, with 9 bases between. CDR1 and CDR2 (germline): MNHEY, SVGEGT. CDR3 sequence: CASSYSRGNSYEQYF. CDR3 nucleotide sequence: TGTGCCAGCAGTTACTCGAGGGGGAACTCCTACGAGCAGTACTTC.

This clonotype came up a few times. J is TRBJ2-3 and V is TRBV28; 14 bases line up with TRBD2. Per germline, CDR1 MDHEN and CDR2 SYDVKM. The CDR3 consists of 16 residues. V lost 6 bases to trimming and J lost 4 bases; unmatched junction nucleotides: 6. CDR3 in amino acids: CASRRLAGGPPDTQYF. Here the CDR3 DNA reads TGTGCCAGCAGGCGACTAGCGGGAGGGCCGCCAGATACGCAGTATTTT.

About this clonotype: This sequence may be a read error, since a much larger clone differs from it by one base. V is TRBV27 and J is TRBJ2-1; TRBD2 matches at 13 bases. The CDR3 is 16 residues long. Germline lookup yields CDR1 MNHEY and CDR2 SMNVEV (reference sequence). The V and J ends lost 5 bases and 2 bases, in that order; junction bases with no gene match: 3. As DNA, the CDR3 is TGTGCCAGCAGTCCCGGGACTAGCGGGGCCTACAATGAGCAGTTCTTC. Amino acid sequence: CASSPGTSGAYNEQFF.

CDR3 coding DNA: TGCAGCGTTGGCGGGACAGCCTCCAGCTCCTACGAGCAGTACTTC. Translated, it gives CSVGGTASSSYEQYF. This chain links TRBV29-1 with TRBJ2-7; possibly TRBD1 for D (7 bases). Germline CDR1 reads SQVTM; CDR2 reads ANQGSEA. The CDR3 totals 15 residues. V was shortened by 4 bases and J by 0 bases, with 16 bases between the two germline ends.

Here the CDR3 reads CASSQVSILDIGTYEQYF. The CDR3 bases are TGCGCCAGCAGCCAAGTCTCAATCTTGGACATTGGGACGTACGAGCAGTACTTC. The chain has TRBV4-3 and TRBJ2-7; D is perhaps TRBD1 or TRBD2 (5 bases each). The CDR3 totals 18 residues. In germline, CDR1 is LGHNA, CDR2 YSLEER. V lost 1 base and J 4 bases, leaving 23 bases between the germline ends.

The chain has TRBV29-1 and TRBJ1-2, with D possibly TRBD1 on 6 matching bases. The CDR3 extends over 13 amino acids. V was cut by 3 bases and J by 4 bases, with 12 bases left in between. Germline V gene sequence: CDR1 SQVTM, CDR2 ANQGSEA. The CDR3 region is CSVDPGAVYGYTF. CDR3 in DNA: TGCAGCGTTGATCCAGGGGCGGTCTATGGCTACACCTTC. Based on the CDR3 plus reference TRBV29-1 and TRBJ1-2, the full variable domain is SAVISQKPSRDICQRGTSLTIQCQVDSQVTMMFWYRQQPGQSLTLIATANQGSEATYESGFVIDKFPISRPNLTFSTLTVSNMSPEDSSIYLCSVDPGAVYGYTFGSGTRLTVV.

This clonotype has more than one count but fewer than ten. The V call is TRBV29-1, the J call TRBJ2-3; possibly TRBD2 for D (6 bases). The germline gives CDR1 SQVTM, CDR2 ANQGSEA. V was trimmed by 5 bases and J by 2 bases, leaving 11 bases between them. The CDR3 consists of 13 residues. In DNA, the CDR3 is TGCAGCGTTCTGGGCGGGACCACAGATACGCAGTATTTT. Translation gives CSVLGGTTDTQYF.

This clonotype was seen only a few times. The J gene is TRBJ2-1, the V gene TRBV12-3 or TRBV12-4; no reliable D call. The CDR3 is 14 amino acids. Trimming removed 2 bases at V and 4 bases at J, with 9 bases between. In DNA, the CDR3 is TGTGCCAGCAGTTTATTTGATGCATACAATGAGCAGTTCTTC. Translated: CASSLFDAYNEQFF.

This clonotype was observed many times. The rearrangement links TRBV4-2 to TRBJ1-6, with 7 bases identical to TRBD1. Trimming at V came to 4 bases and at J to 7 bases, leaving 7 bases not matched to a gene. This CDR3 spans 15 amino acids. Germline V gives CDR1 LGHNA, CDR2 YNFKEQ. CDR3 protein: CASSLAGTVNSPLHF. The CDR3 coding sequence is TGTGCCAGCAGCCTCGCCGGGACAGTAAATTCACCCCTCCACTTT.

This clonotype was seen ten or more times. In nucleotides, the CDR3 is TGTGCCAGCAGTTACCGAGTGGGGGATCCTAACTATGGCTACACCTTC. It encodes CASSYRVGDPNYGYTF. This sequence joins TRBV6-2 or TRBV6-3 and TRBJ1-2; D perhaps matches TRBD1 (5 bases). CDR3 length equals 16 residues. CDR1 is MNHEY, CDR2 SVGEGT, per germline. The V gene lost 2 bases and the J gene lost 0 bases, with 13 bases spanning the gap.

The CDR3 region has the DNA TGCGCCAGCGGGAAACCGGTGACAGGGGACCAAGAGACCCAGTACTTC. The encoded protein is CASGKPVTGDQETQYF. The genes are TRBV5-1 and TRBJ2-5, with 8 positions matching TRBD1. The CDR3 has 16 amino acids. Losses at the gene ends were 7 bases for V and 0 bases for J; bases not matched to a gene: 11. Per the germline V gene, CDR1 is SGHRS and CDR2 is YFSETQ.

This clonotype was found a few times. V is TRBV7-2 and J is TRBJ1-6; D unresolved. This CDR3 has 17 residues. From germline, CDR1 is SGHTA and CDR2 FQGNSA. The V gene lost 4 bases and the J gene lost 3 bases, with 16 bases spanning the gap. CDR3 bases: TGTGCCAGCAGCTCCTCCTTCGTAGGGTTCTATAATTCACCCCTCCACTTT. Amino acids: CASSSSFVGFYNSPLHF.